This TCR beta chain was found in a study of graft-versus-host responses after intestinal transplantation. Study-wide background: Uniformly, recipients were administered anti-thymocyte globulin induction with subsequent tacrolimus and steroids for approximately 3 years.

Regarding the study as a whole: Early post-transplant HvG declines were associated with peak circulating GvH clone levels.

Graft tissue processing released intraepithelial and lamina propria lymphocytes. As concerns this clone: The antigen remains undetermined.

TCRdb keeps only in-frame clones here, not all; method: immunoSEQ multiplex PCR. The data show approximately 9,600 clones, around 88% seen once. The receptor comes from a human patient who received an intestinal transplant, so some T cells may come from the graft donor. Sequenced material: ileum tissue, taken less than 850 days after intestinal transplantation.

CDR3: CASSRLTGTGEKLFF. The CDR3 bases are TGTGCCAGTAGTAGATTAACAGGGACGGGTGAAAAACTGTTTTTT. The gene calls are TRBV19 and TRBJ1-4; maybe TRBD1 (6 bases). This CDR3 is 15 amino acids long. Per germline, CDR1 LNHDA and CDR2 SQIVND (reference sequence). The ends were cut back, 4 bases at V and 7 bases at J, with 16 bases in the middle.